The present T cell receptor beta chain was sequenced within a study of radiotherapy plus CTLA-4 blockade in lung cancer. Concerning this clone: No antigen is known for it.

Sequencing used immunoSEQ multiplex PCR; TCRdb keeps in-frame clones, though not all of them. Of more than 75,000 clones detected, around nine tenths appear once; the ten largest clones hold around 0.87%. Overall study results and limits: Best predicting response, reportedly, were early blood T cell clone dynamics, with interferon-beta.

Germline V gene data show CDR1 as MNHEY and CDR2 as SVGAGI. The germline V and J ends were trimmed by 0 bases and 3 bases, with 14 bases remaining between them. The CDR3 runs 16 residues. The sample here was peripheral blood, taken from a patient treated with radiotherapy plus ipilimumab. This TCR derives from a human donor with non-small cell lung cancer who had stable disease on radiotherapy plus ipilimumab. The chain links TRBV6-5 to TRBJ2-5, with D unclear. This CDR3 is CASSYSLGIHEETQYF. The CDR3 nucleotides are TGTGCCAGCAGTTACTCGCTAGGGATCCACGAAGAGACCCAGTACTTC.